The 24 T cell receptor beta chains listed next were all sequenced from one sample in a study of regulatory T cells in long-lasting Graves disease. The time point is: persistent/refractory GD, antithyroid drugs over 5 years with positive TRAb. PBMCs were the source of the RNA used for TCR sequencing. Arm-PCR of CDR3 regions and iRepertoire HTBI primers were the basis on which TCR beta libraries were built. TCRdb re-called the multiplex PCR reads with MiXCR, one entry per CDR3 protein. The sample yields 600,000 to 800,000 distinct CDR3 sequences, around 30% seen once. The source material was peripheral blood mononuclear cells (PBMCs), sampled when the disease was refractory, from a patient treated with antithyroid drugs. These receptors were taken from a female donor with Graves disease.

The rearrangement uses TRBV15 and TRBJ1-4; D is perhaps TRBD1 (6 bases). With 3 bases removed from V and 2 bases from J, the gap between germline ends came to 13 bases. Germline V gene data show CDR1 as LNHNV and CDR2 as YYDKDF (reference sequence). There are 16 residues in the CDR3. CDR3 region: CATSRGQGMTNEKLFF. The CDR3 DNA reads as TGTGCCACCAGCAGGGGCCAGGGGATGACTAATGAAAAACTGTTTTTT.

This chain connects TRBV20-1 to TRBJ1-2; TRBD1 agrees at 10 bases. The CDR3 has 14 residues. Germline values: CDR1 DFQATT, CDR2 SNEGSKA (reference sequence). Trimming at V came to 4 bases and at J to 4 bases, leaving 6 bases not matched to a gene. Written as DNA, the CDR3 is TGCAGTGCTACCGGGACAGGGGAGGGCTATGGCTACACCTTC. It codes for CSATGTGEGYGYTF.

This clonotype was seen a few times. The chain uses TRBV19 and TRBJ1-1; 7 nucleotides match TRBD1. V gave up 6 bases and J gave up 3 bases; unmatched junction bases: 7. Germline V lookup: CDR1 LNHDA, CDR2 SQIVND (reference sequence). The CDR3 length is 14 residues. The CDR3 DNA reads TGTGCCAGTAGCCTAAACGACAGGGACACTGAAGCTTTCTTT. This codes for CASSLNDRDTEAFF.

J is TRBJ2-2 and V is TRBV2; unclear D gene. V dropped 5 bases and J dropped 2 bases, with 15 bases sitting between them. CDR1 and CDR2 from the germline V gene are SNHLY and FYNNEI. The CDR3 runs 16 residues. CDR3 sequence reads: CASSPKGQINTGELFF. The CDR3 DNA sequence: TGTGCCAGCAGTCCAAAGGGTCAGATTAACACCGGGGAGCTGTTTTTT.

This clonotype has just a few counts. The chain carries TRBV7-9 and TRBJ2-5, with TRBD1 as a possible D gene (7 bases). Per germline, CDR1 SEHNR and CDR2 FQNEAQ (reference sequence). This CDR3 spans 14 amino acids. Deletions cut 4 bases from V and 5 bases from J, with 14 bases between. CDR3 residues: CASSSSTGRETQYF. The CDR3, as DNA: TGTGCCAGCAGCTCTTCGACAGGGAGGGAGACCCAGTACTTC.

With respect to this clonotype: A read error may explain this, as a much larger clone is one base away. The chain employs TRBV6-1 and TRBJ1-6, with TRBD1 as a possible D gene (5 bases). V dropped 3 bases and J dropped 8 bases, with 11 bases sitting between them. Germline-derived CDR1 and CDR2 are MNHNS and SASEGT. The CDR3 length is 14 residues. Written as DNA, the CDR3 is TGTGCCAGCAGTGAGGTCAGGGTAGATTCACCCCTCCACTTT. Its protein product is CASSEVRVDSPLHF.

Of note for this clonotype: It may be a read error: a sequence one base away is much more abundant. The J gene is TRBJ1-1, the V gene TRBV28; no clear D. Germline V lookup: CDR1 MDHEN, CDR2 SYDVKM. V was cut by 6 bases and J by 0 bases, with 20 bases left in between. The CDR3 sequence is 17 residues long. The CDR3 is CASRGGWTDPMNTEAFF. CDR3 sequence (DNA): TGTGCCAGCAGGGGAGGGTGGACTGACCCGATGAACACTGAAGCTTTCTTT.

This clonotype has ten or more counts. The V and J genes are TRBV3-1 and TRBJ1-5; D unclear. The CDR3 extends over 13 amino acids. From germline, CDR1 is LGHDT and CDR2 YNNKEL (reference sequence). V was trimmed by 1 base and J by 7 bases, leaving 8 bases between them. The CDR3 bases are TGTGCCAGCAGCCAAGGACTATGGCAGCCCCAGCATTTT. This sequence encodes CASSQGLWQPQHF.

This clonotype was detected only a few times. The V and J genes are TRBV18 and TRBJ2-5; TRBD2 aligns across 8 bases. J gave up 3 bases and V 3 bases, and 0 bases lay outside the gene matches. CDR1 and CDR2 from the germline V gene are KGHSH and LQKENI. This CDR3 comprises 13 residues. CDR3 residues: CASSPGLEETQYF. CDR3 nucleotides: TGTGCCAGCTCACCGGGACTAGAAGAGACCCAGTACTTC.

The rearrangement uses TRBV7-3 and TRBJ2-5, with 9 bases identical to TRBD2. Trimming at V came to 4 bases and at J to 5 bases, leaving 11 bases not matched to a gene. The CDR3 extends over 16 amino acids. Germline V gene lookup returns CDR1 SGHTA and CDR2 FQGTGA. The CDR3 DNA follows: TGTGCCAGCAGCTCGACTGGCGGGAGGGCCGGGGAGACCCAGTACTTC. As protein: CASSSTGGRAGETQYF.

The CDR3 reads CASRPGQGGPISGQPQHF. CDR3 sequence (DNA): TGTGCCAGCAGGCCCGGACAGGGGGGTCCAATCAGCGGTCAGCCCCAGCATTTT. The rearrangement joins TRBV6-1 to TRBJ1-5; 10 bases fit TRBD1. Germline V lookup: CDR1 MNHNS, CDR2 SASEGT. CDR3 length: 18 amino acids. V lost 6 bases to trimming and J lost 6 bases; unmatched junction nucleotides: 17.

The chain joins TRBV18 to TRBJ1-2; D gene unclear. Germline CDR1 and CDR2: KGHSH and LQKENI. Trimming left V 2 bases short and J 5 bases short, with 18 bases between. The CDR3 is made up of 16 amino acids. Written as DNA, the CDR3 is TGTGCCAGCTCACCAGGCGCCGGAGGGTTCTTTTATGGCTACACCTTC. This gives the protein CASSPGAGGFFYGYTF.

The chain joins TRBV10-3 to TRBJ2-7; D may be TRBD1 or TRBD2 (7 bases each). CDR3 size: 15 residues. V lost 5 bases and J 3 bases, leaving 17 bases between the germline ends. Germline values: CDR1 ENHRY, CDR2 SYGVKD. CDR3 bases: TGTGCCATCAGTCCCCAGGGCAGGGGGGGCTACGAGCAGTACTTC. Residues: CAISPQGRGGYEQYF.

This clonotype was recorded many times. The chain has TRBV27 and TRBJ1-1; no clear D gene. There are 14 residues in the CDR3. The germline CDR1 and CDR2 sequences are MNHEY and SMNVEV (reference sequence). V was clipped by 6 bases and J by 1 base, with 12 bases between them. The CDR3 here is CASSLSAGNTEAFF. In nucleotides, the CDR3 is TGTGCCAGCAGCCTCTCAGCAGGGAACACTGAAGCTTTCTTT.

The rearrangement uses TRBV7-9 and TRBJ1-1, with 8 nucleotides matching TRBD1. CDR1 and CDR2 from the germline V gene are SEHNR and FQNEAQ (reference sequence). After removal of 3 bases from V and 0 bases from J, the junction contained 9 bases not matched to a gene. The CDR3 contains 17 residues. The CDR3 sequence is CASSFPGGGNMNTEAFF. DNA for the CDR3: TGTGCCAGCAGCTTCCCAGGGGGCGGCAACATGAACACTGAAGCTTTCTTT.

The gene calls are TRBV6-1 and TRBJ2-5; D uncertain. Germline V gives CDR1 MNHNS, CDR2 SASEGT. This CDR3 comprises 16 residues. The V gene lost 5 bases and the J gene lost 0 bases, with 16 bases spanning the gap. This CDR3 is CASSPLGWQYQETQYF. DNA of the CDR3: TGTGCCAGCAGTCCACTCGGTTGGCAATACCAAGAGACCCAGTACTTC.

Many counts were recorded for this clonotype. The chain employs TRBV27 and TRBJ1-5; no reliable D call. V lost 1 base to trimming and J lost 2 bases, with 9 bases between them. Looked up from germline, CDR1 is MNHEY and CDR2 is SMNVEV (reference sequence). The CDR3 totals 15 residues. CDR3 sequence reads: CASSLLGYGNQPQHF. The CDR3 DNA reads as TGTGCCAGCAGTTTATTAGGCTATGGCAATCAGCCCCAGCATTTT.

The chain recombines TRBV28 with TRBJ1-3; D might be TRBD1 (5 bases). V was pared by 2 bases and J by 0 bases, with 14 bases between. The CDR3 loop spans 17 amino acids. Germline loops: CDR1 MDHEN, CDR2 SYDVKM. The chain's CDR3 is CASSLPTTGHSGNTIYF. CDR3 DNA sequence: TGTGCCAGCAGTTTACCCACAACAGGACACTCTGGAAACACCATATATTTT.

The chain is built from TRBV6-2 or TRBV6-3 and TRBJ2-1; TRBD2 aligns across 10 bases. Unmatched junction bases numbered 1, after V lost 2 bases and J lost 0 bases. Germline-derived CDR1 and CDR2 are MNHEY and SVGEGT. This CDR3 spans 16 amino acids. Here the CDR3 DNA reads TGTGCCAGCAGTTACCCTAGCGGGGGCTCCTACAATGAGCAGTTCTTC. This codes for CASSYPSGGSYNEQFF.

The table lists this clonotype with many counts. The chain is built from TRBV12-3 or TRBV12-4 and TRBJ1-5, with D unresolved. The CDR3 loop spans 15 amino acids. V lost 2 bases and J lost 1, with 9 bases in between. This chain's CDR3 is CASSLRVGSNQPQHF. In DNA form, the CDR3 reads TGTGCCAGCAGTTTAAGGGTTGGGAGCAATCAGCCCCAGCATTTT.

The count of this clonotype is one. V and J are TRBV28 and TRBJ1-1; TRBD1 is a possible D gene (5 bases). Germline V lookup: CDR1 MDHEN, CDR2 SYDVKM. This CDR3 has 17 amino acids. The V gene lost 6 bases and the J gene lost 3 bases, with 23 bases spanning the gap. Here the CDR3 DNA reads TGTGCCAGCAGCCAAGATTGGGGCGGGGGGAGGGACACTGAAGCTTTCTTT. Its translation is CASSQDWGGGRDTEAFF.

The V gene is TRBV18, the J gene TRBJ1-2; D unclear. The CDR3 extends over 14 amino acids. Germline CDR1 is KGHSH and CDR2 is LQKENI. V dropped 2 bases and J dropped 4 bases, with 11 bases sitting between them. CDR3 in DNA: TGTGCCAGCTCACCAGGACGGGCTCGCTATGGCTACACCTTC. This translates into CASSPGRARYGYTF.

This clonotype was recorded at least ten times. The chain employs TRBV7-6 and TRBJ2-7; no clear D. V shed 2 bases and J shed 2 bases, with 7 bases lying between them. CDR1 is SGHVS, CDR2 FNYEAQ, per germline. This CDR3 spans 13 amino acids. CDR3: CASSLSHTYEQYF. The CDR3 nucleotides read TGTGCCAGCAGCTTATCCCATACCTACGAGCAGTACTTC.

DNA for the CDR3: TGTGCCATCAGTGACCCGTCCCCACCCAAGAACACTGAAGCTTTCTTT. It yields the protein CAISDPSPPKNTEAFF. The chain carries TRBV10-3 and TRBJ1-1; D is unresolved. Germline CDR1 reads ENHRY; CDR2 reads SYGVKD. The CDR3 has 16 residues. The V end lost 3 bases, the J end lost 1 base, and 15 bases lay between the germline ends.